The 16 T cell receptor beta chains in this list originate from one sample, sequenced in a study of blood T cell repertoires in COVID-19. Method: immunoSEQ multiplex PCR; TCRdb's copy keeps in-frame clones and lacks some. In the table there are hundreds of thousands of clones, roughly 85% of which are singletons. The sequencing input was peripheral blood. All receptors come from a woman aged 45-65 years who had recovered from COVID-19.

This clone came up once. The genes are TRBV4-3 and TRBJ2-3; 8 positions agree with TRBD2. The CDR3 extends over 15 amino acids. CDR1 LGHNA and CDR2 YSLEER come from the germline V gene. V lost 5 bases and J lost 2; bases outside the gene matches: 6. This CDR3 reads CASSAPGGLTDTQYF. DNA for the CDR3: TGCGCCAGCAGCGCGCCGGGAGGGCTCACAGATACGCAGTATTTT.

The gene calls are TRBV19 and TRBJ1-5; 7 bases fit TRBD1. CDR3 length equals 15 residues. Trimming at V came to 5 bases and at J to 4 bases, leaving 8 bases not matched to a gene. Germline V gene data show CDR1 as LNHDA and CDR2 as SQIVND (reference sequence). CDR3 sequence: CASSGPGGRNQPQHF. The CDR3 DNA reads TGTGCCAGTAGTGGACCAGGGGGGAGGAATCAGCCCCAGCATTTT.

The chain joins TRBV9 to TRBJ2-5; D gene ambiguous. The V end lost 6 bases, the J end lost 5 bases, and 17 bases lay between the germline ends. Germline V CDR1 and CDR2: SGDLS, YYNGEE. This CDR3 region has 14 residues. CDR3 sequence reads: CASTEGAREETQYF. CDR3 bases: TGTGCCAGCACCGAAGGAGCGCGTGAGGAGACCCAGTACTTC.

The chain has TRBV21-1 and TRBJ2-6; the D call of TRBD1 is as the table states it, not checked on the DNA. TRBV21-1 is a pseudogene segment. CDR3 length: 16 amino acids. CDR3 residues: CASSSTGARGANVLTF. For the CDR3, the DNA is TGTGCCAGCAGTTCAACAGGGGCGAGAGGGGCCAACGTCCTGACTTTC.

V and J are TRBV27 and TRBJ1-6; perhaps TRBD1 as D (5 bases). The CDR3 contains 16 residues. Germline V lookup: CDR1 MNHEY, CDR2 SMNVEV (reference sequence). V was pared by 2 bases and J by 6 bases, with 14 bases between. DNA of the CDR3: TGTGCCAGCAGTTTAGGTTATGCAGGGCGTAATTCACCCCTCCACTTT. Translating it yields CASSLGYAGRNSPLHF.

The chain couples TRBV4-2 to TRBJ1-4, with TRBD1 identical over 7 bases. The CDR3 length is 14 residues. The V and J ends lost 1 base and 7 bases, in that order; junction bases with no gene match: 3. The V gene's germline CDR1 is LGHNA and CDR2 YNFKEQ. In DNA, the CDR3 is TGTGCCAGCAGCCAAGGGAGGGGGCGTGAAAAACTGTTTTTT. This gives the protein CASSQGRGREKLFF.

This chain connects TRBV6-1 to TRBJ1-2, with D possibly TRBD1 on 6 matching bases. Trimming left V 2 bases short and J 8 bases short, with 12 bases between. CDR1 is MNHNS, CDR2 SASEGT, per germline. The CDR3 covers 13 residues. CDR3 protein: CASSELQGRGYTF. The CDR3 DNA sequence: TGTGCCAGCAGTGAATTACAGGGACGGGGCTACACCTTC.

This rearrangement joins TRBV7-2 to TRBJ2-7; 8 bases match TRBD1. V lost 4 bases to trimming and J lost 7 bases; unmatched junction nucleotides: 9. Per the germline V gene, CDR1 is SGHTA and CDR2 is FQGNSA. The CDR3 spans 14 residues. The CDR3 DNA reads as TGTGCCAGCAGCTCCGCCAGGGGGCTGGGGGAGCAGTACTTC. Protein: CASSSARGLGEQYF.

Here the CDR3 DNA reads TGCGCCAGCAGTGAGGGGACAGCCTACACCGGGGAGCTGTTTTTT. Translated, it gives CASSEGTAYTGELFF. V is TRBV10-2 and J is TRBJ2-2; TRBD1 matches at 7 bases. V lost 2 bases to trimming and J lost 3 bases; unmatched junction nucleotides: 3. In germline, CDR1 is WSHSY, CDR2 SAAADI. CDR3 size: 15 residues.

This chain connects TRBV18 to TRBJ1-5; the match to TRBD1 covers 7 bases. Germline-derived CDR1 and CDR2 are KGHSH and LQKENI. This CDR3 spans 14 amino acids. With 6 bases clipped from V and 6 bases from J, the junction kept 8 bases outside the gene matches. The CDR3 reads CASSQTGIGQPQHF. In DNA, the CDR3 is TGTGCCAGCTCGCAGACAGGGATTGGTCAGCCCCAGCATTTT.

This chain joins TRBV3-1 (or the pseudogene TRBV3-2) and TRBJ2-3, with a possible D match to TRBD1 (6 bases). CDR1 and CDR2 (germline): LGHDT, YNNKEL (reference sequence). The CDR3 contains 14 residues. Deletions cut 4 bases from V and 2 bases from J, with 10 bases between. CDR3 nucleotide sequence: TGTGCCAGCAGCCGGGGACACGACACAGATACGCAGTATTTT. It translates to CASSRGHDTDTQYF.

The V call is TRBV18, the J call TRBJ2-7, with 11 bases identical to TRBD1. This CDR3 has 15 residues. Germline values: CDR1 KGHSH, CDR2 LQKENI. V lost 0 bases and J lost 3; bases outside the gene matches: 1. In DNA, the CDR3 is TGTGCCAGCTCACCACCGGGACAGGGGGTCTACGAGCAGTACTTC. Its protein product is CASSPPGQGVYEQYF.

This clone has just one count. The chain has TRBV6-2 or TRBV6-3 and TRBJ2-5; 8 nucleotides agree with TRBD1. Germline V gene sequence: CDR1 MNHEY, CDR2 SVGEGT. CDR3 length: 17 amino acids. Germline trimming cut 6 bases from V and 5 bases from J; bases unmatched to any gene: 17. CDR3 residues: CASSRTGDRGPRETQYF. CDR3 nucleotides: TGTGCCAGCAGCCGTACCGGTGACAGGGGCCCTAGGGAGACCCAGTACTTC.

The chain links TRBV4-1 to TRBJ1-1; tentative D call: TRBD1 (5 bases). Trimming shortened V by 4 bases and J by 5 bases, and 17 bases separated the two germline ends. CDR3 size: 15 residues. Germline values: CDR1 MGHRA, CDR2 YSYEKL. CDR3 sequence reads: CASSRQYVGGTEAFF. CDR3 DNA sequence: TGCGCCAGCAGCCGACAGTACGTTGGGGGGACTGAAGCTTTCTTT.

This clone showed up just once. The V gene is TRBV2, the J gene TRBJ1-1, with D uncertain. CDR1 and CDR2 from the germline V gene are SNHLY and FYNNEI. This CDR3 comprises 13 residues. V was cut by 7 bases and J by 1 base, with 10 bases left in between. Here the CDR3 DNA reads TGTGCCAGCACCCCACAGCAGAACACTGAAGCTTTCTTT. This codes for CASTPQQNTEAFF. The complete variable domain, with remaining parts taken from reference TRBV2 and TRBJ1-1, reads EPEVTQTPSHQVTQMGQEVILRCVPISNHLYFYWYRQILGQKVEFLVSFYNNEISEKSEIFDDQFSVERPDGSNFTLKIRSTKLEDSAMYFCASTPQQNTEAFFGQGTRLTVV.

The chain recombines TRBV2 with TRBJ2-3; D possibly corresponds to TRBD1 (5 bases). The V end lost 6 bases, the J end lost 1 base, and 8 bases lay between the germline ends. Germline V gives CDR1 SNHLY, CDR2 FYNNEI. The CDR3 has 13 amino acids. CDR3 DNA: TGTGCCAGCAGAAAAGGGGGCACAGATACGCAGTATTTT. Amino acids: CASRKGGTDTQYF.